This T cell receptor beta chain was found in a study of sequential checkpoint blockade in melanoma. Study background: First-line arms were nivolumab then ipilimumab, or the reverse, randomized 1:1.

Per germline, CDR1 MGHRA and CDR2 YSYEKL. Between the trimmed V and J ends, which lost 0 bases and 8 bases, there was a span of 13 bases. The CDR3 loop spans 14 amino acids. The repertoire was sequenced with immunoSEQ multiplex PCR; TCRdb's copy has only in-frame clones and lacks some. The table shows about 8,400 clones, with more than 75% occurring only once. Treatment of the sample: randomized to nivolumab then ipilimumab (arm A) or the reverse (arm B). PBMC sorting kept live CD3+CD8+ cells without CD19 or CD56. The J gene is TRBJ1-2, the V gene TRBV4-1; no reliable D call. The sequence was collected from a human donor with melanoma. The source material was CD8+ T cells sorted from blood (inferred from file names), sampled from a patient given nivolumab and ipilimumab in sequence. DNA of the CDR3: TGCGCCAGCAGCCAAGATACTGGGCAAATGGGCTACACCTTC. Protein: CASSQDTGQMGYTF.